The T cell receptor beta chain under discussion was sequenced for a study of blood T cell repertoires in COVID-19. As for the study in general: PBMCs, B-cell-depleted T cells, or T cells were the source of the cDNA or gDNA that made up the material.

TCRdb's copy holds only in-frame clones and misses some; the assay was immunoSEQ multiplex PCR. Of 250,000 to 350,000 clones in the sample, approximately 83% were seen once. The length of the CDR3 is 15 residues. Germline CDR1 and CDR2: LGHDT and YNNKEL (reference sequence). After removal of 3 bases from V and 6 bases from J, the junction contained 5 bases not matched to a gene. The TCR comes from a woman under 40 who had recovered from COVID-19. Source material: PBMCs or T cells enriched from blood (not recorded which). The chain joins TRBV3-1 (or the pseudogene TRBV3-2) to TRBJ2-1; TRBD2 matches at 10 bases. CDR3 bases: TGTGCCAGCAGCCAGGGACTAGCGATCCTCAATGAGCAGTTCTTC. Translated, it gives CASSQGLAILNEQFF.